The rows below give T cell receptor beta chains drawn from one sample of a study of cytotoxic CD8 clonotypes in ibrutinib-treated CLL. Produced via immunoSEQ multiplex PCR; TCRdb's table is partial and in-frame only. Of roughly 180,000 clones in the sample, less than 85% were seen once. Material: PBMCs, obtained after 24 months of ibrutinib treatment. The receptors come from a human donor with chronic lymphocytic leukemia. CDR3s include the opening cysteine and the closing phenylalanine or tryptophan. Each record gives: D gene, V gene, J gene, CDR3 DNA, CDR3 protein. The D gene is left open where the match is weak.

TRBD1,TRBV29-1,TRBJ1-2,TGCAGCGTTGATGGGGACAGGGAAGCTTGGGGGGACTATGGCTACACCTTC,CSVDGDREAWGDYGYTF
TRBD1,TRBV19,TRBJ2-1,TGTGCCAGTAACCCACAGGGGACCTCCTACAATGAGCAGTTCTTC,CASNPQGTSYNEQFF
TRBD1,TRBV10-3,TRBJ1-5,TGTGCCACTGGCGGGACAGGGGGCCGTCAGCCCCAGCATTTT,CATGGTGGRQPQHF
-,TRBV30,TRBJ1-2,TGTGCCTGGATTACAAGGGAATTTTGGAGTGGCTACACCTTC,CAWITREFWSGYTF
-,TRBV6-6,TRBJ1-5,TGTGCCAGCAGTACAACCGAGGCTCCCAATCAGCCCCAGCATTTT,CASSTTEAPNQPQHF
-,TRBV5-3,TRBJ1-1,TGTGCCAGCAGCCAAGATAAAAGGGTACGGGAAGCTTTCTTT,CASSQDKRVREAFF
-,TRBV6-6,TRBJ1-4,TGTGCCAGCAGTTATGGGCAGGGTAATGAAAAACTGTTTTTT,CASSYGQGNEKLFF
-,TRBV2,TRBJ2-3,TGTGCCAGCAGTCCCGGGACGGCAAGCACAGATACGCAGTATTTT,CASSPGTASTDTQYF
-,TRBV19,TRBJ2-1,TGTGCCAGTAGTATAGTTCAGGGCGGCAATGAGCAGTTCTTC,CASSIVQGGNEQFF
-,TRBV19,TRBJ1-4,TGTGCCAGTAGTCCCGGAGGCCACGGGTCTAATGAAAAACTGTTTTTT,CASSPGGHGSNEKLFF
-,TRBV4-2,TRBJ2-3,TGTGCCAGCAGCCAAGGCAACCTCCCCCCCCAGGATACGCAGTATTTT,CASSQGNLPPQDTQYF
-,TRBV2,TRBJ1-5,TGTGCCAGCAAAACGGAGCTGACAGGCAATCAGCCCCAGCATTTT,CASKTELTGNQPQHF
-,TRBV19,TRBJ1-1,TGTGCCAGTAGTATGGCCCCCCCCCAGAACACTGAAGCTTTCTTT,CASSMAPPQNTEAFF
-,TRBV18,TRBJ1-2,TGTGCCAGCTCACCACAGGGACCCCGCTGGGACTATGGCTACACCTTC,CASSPQGPRWDYGYTF
TRBD1,TRBV6-5,TRBJ1-6,TGTGCCAGCAGTGACGGGACAGGGGGGTCACCCCTCCACTTT,CASSDGTGGSPLHF
-,TRBV27,TRBJ1-5,TGTGCCAGCAGTCCCCTTGGTAGGCTGGATCAGCCCCAGCATTTT,CASSPLGRLDQPQHF
-,TRBV6-6,TRBJ1-2,TGTGCCAGCAGTTCGCAGGAAGCTAACTATGGCTACACCTTC,CASSSQEANYGYTF
-,TRBV4-2,TRBJ2-3,TGTGCCAGCAGCCAGGAAGCGAGGCCCTTCACAGATACGCAGTATTTT,CASSQEARPFTDTQYF